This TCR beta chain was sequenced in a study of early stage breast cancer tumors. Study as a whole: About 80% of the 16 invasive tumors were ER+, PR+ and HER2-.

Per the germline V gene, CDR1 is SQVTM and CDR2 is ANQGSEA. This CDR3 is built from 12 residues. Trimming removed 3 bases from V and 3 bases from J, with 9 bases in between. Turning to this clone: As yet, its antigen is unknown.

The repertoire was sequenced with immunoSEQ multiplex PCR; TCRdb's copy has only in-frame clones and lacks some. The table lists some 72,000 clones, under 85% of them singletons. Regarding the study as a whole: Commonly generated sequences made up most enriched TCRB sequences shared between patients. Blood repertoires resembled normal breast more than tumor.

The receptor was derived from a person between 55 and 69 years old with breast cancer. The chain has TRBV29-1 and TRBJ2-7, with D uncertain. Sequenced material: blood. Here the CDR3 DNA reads TGCAGCGTTGACGAGGAAAGCTACGAGCAGTACTTC. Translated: CSVDEESYEQYF.